This T cell receptor beta chain appears in the sequencing data of a study of OX40 agonist ivuxolimab in advanced cancers. Overall study context: Ivuxolimab, which is an agonistic anti-OX40 (CD134) antibody, was administered to the patients. At 0.01 to 10 mg/kg, ivuxolimab was administered intravenously to patients every 2 weeks. Points from the study as a whole: Several nonresponders also turned out to have low normalized T-cell clonal expansion. At 0.1 to 3.0 mg/kg and by week 6, CD4+ and CD8+ T cells in the blood had expanded clonally.

Using immunoSEQ multiplex PCR, the repertoire was profiled, and TCRdb retains in-frame clones only, with some absent. The sample includes about 89,000 clones, approximately 90% seen only once; the top ten take less than 0.75%. On this clone itself: What it binds is not known.

With 1 base removed from V and 4 bases from J, the gap between germline ends came to 11 bases. This CDR3 comprises 15 residues. Looked up from germline, CDR1 is LNHNV and CDR2 is YYDKDF (reference sequence). The source of this sequence is an adult with an advanced solid tumor such as melanoma, head and neck, liver or kidney cancer. The source was CD4+ or CD8+ T cells sorted from blood, collected in a trial of the OX40 agonist ivuxolimab. This sequence joins TRBV15 and TRBJ2-1, with a weak D call TRBD2 (5 bases). The CDR3 DNA sequence: TGTGCCACCAGCAGAGTTAATAGCGCGTACAATGAGCAGTTCTTC. This sequence encodes CATSRVNSAYNEQFF.